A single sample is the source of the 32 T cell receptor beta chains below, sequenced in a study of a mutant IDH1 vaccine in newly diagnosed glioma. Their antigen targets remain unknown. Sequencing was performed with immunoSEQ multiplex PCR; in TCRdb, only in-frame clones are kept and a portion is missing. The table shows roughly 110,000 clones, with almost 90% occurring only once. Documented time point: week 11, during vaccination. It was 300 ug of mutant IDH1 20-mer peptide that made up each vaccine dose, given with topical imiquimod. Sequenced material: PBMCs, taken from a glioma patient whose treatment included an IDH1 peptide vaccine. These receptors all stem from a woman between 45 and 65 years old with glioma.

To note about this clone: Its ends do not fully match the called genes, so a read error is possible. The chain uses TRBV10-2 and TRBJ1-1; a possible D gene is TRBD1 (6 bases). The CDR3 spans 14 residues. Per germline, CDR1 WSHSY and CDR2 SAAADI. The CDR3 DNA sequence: TGCGCCAGCATTCCCCCCCCCTGGGACACCGAAGCTTTCTTT. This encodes CASIPPPWDTEAFF.

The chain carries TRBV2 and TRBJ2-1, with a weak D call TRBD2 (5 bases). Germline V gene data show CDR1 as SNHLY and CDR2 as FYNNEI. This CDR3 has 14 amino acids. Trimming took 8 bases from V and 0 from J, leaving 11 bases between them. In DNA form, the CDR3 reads TGTGCCAGCCAGGACTGGACCTCCTACAATGAGCAGTTCTTC. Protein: CASQDWTSYNEQFF.

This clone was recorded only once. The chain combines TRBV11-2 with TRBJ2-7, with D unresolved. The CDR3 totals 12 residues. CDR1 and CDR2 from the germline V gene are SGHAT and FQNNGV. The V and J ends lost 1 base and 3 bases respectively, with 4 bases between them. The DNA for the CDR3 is TGTGCCAGCAGCTTAGTTGTCTACGAGCAGTACTTC. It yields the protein CASSLVVYEQYF.

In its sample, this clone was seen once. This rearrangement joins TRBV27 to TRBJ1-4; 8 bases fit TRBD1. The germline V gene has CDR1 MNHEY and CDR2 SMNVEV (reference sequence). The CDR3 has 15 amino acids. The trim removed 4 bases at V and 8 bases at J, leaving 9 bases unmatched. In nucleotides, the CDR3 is TGTGCCAGCAGTTCCAACAGGGGGACCCGGGAAAAACTGTTTTTT. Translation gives CASSSNRGTREKLFF.

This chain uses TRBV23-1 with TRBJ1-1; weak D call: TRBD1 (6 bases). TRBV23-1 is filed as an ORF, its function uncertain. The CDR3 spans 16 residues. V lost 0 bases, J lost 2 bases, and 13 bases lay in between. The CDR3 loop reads CASSQSWGGRNTEAFF. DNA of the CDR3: TGCGCCAGCAGTCAATCGTGGGGGGGGCGTAACACTGAAGCTTTCTTT.

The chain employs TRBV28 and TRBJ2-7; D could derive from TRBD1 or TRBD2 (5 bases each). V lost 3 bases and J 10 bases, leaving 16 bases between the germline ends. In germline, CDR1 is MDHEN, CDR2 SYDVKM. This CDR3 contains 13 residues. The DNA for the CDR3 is TGTGCCAGCAGTTTCCCGGGACCTGGGTTACAGTACTTC. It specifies CASSFPGPGLQYF.

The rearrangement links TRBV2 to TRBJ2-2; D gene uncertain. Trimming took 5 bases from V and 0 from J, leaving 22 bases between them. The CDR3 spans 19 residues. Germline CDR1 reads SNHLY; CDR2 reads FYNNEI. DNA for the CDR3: TGTGCCAGCAGTAGTGAAGTACACGACTGGACCGCGAACACCGGGGAGCTGTTTTTT. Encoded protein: CASSSEVHDWTANTGELFF. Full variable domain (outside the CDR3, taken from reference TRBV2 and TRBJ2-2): EPEVTQTPSHQVTQMGQEVILRCVPISNHLYFYWYRQILGQKVEFLVSFYNNEISEKSEIFDDQFSVERPDGSNFTLKIRSTKLEDSAMYFCASSSEVHDWTANTGELFFGEGSRLTVL.

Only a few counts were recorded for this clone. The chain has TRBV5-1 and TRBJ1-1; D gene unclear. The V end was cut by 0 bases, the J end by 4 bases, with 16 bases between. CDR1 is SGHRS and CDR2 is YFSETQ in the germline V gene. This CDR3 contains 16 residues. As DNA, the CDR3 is TGCGCCAGCAGCTTGGCCGCCCGCCGGGTAGGCACTGAAGCTTTCTTT. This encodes CASSLAARRVGTEAFF.

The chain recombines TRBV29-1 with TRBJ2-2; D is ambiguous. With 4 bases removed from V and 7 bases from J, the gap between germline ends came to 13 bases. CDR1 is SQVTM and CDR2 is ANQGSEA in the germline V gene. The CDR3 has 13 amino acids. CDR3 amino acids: CSVGIVGVGELFF. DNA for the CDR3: TGCAGCGTTGGTATCGTGGGTGTCGGGGAGCTGTTTTTT.

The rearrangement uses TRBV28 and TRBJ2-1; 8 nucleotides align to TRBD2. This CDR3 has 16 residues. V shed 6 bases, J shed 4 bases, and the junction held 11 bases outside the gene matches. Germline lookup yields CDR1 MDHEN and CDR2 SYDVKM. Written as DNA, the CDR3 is TGTGCCAGCAGCTCGGCGGGAGGTAGATATTACAATGAGCAGTTCTTC. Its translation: CASSSAGGRYYNEQFF.

The CDR3 nucleotides read TGTGCCAGCGGGTCCGGGGAGCTGTTTTTT. It specifies CASGSGELFF. This chain uses TRBV7-9 with TRBJ2-2; no firm D call. Germline values: CDR1 SEHNR, CDR2 FQNEAQ (reference sequence). With 8 bases removed from V and 6 bases from J, the gap between germline ends came to 4 bases. The CDR3 contains 10 residues. The full variable domain, its missing parts supplied by reference TRBV7-9 and TRBJ2-2, is DTGVSQNPRHKITKRGQNVTFRCDPISEHNRLYWYRQTLGQGPEFLTYFQNEAQLEKSRLLSDRFSAERPKGSFSTLEIQRTEQGDSAMYLCASGSGELFFGEGSRLTVL.

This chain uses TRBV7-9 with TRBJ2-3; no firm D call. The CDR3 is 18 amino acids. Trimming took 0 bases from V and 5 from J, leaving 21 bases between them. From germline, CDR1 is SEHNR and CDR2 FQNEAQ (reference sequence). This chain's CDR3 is CASSLAKGGLHTQDTQYF. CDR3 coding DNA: TGTGCCAGCAGCTTAGCCAAGGGTGGCTTACACACACAAGATACGCAGTATTTT.

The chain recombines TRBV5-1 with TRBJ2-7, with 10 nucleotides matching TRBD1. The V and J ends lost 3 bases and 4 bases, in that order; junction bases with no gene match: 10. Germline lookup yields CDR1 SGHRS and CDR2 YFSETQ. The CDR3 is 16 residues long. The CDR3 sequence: CASSSEGQGMGYEQYF. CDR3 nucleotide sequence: TGCGCCAGCAGCTCGGAGGGACAGGGGATGGGTTACGAGCAGTACTTC.

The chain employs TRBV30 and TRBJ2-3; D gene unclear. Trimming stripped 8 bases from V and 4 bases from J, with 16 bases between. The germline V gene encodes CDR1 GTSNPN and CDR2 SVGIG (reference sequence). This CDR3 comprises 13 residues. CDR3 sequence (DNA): TGTGCCGGCCGGAAGGAATCGGCAGATACGCAGTATTTT. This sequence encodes CAGRKESADTQYF.

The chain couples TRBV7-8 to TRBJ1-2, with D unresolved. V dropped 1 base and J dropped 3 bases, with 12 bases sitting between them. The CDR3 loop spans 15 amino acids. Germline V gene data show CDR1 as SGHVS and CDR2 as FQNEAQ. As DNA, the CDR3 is TGTGCCAGCAGCTTAGACAGAGAGAGTTACTATGGCTACACCTTC. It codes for CASSLDRESYYGYTF. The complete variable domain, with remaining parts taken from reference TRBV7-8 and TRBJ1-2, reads GAGVSQSPRYKVAKRGQDVALRCDPISGHVSLFWYQQALGQGPEFLTYFQNEAQLDKSGLPSDRFFAERPEGSVSTLKIQRTQQEDSAVYLCASSLDRESYYGYTFGSGTRLTVV.

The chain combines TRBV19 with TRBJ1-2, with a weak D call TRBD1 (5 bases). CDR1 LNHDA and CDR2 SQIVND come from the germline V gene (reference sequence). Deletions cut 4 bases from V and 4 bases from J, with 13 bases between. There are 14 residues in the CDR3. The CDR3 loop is CASSREQAGYGYTF. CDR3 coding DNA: TGTGCCAGTAGTAGAGAACAGGCGGGCTATGGCTACACCTTC.

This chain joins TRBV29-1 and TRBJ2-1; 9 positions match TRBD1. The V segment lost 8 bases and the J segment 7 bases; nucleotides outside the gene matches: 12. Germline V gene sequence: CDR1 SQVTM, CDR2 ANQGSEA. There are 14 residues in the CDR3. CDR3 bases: TGCAGCACGCACCGAGGACAGGGGAGGAATGAGCAGTTCTTC. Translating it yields CSTHRGQGRNEQFF.

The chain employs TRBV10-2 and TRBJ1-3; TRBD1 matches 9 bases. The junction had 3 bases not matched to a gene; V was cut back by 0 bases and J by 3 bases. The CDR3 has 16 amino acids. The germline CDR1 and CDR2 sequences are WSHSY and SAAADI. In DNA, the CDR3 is TGCGCCAGCAGTGAGTCCGGGACAGGGTATGGAAACACCATATATTTT. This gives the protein CASSESGTGYGNTIYF.

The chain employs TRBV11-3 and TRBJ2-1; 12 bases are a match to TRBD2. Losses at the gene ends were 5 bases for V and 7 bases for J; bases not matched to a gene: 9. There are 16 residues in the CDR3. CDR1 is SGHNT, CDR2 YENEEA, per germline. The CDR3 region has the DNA TGTGCCAGCAGCCCCACCGGGACTAGCGGGTCGAATGAGCAGTTCTTC. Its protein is CASSPTGTSGSNEQFF.

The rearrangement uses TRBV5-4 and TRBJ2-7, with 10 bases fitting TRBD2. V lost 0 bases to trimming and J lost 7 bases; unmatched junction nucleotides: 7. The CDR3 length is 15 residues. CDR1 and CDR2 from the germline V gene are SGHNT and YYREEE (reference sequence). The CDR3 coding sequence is TGTGCCAGCAGCTTGGATCTAGCGGGAGCTTGGGAGCAGTACTTC. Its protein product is CASSLDLAGAWEQYF.

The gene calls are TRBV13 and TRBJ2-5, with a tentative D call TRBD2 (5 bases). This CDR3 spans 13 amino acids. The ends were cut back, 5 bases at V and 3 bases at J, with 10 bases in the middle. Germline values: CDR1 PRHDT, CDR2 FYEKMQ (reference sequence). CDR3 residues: CASSARTEETQYF. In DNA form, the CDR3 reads TGTGCCAGCAGCGCCCGGACTGAAGAGACCCAGTACTTC.

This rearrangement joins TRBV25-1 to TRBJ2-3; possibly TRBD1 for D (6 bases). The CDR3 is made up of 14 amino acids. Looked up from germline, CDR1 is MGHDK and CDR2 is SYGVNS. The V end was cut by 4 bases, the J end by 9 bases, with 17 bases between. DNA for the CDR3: TGTGCCAGCAGTGTGGACAGCCCGCAGTTCACGCAGTATTTT. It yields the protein CASSVDSPQFTQYF.

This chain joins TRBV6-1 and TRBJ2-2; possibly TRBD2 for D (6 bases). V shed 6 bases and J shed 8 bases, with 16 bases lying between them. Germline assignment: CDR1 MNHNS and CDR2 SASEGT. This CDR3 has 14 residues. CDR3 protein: CASREGPNAGELFF. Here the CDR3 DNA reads TGTGCCAGCAGGGAGGGTCCTAACGCGGGGGAGCTGTTTTTT.

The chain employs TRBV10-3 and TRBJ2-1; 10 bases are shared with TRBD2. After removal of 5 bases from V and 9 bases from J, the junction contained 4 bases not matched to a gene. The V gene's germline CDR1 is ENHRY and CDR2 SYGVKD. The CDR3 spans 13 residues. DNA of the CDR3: TGTGCCATCAGTAAGGAGCGGGAGGGTGAGCAGTTCTTC. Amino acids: CAISKEREGEQFF.

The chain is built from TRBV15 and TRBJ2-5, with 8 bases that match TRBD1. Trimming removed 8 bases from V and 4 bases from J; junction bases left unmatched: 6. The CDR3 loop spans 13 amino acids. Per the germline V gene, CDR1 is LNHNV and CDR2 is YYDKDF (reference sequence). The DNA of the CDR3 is TGTGCCACCCGGGACAGGTGGGGAGAGACCCAGTACTTC. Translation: CATRDRWGETQYF.

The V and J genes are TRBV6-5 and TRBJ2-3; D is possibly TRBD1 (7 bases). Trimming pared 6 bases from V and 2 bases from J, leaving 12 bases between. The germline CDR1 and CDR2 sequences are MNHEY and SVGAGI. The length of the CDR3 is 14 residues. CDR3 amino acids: CASRRDSSTDTQYF. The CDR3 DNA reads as TGTGCCAGCAGGCGGGACAGCTCCACAGATACGCAGTATTTT.

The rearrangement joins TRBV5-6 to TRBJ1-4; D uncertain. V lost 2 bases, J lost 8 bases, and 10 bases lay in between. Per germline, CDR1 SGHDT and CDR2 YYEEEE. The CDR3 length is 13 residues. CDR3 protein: CASSFNTEEKLFF. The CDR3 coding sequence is TGTGCCAGCAGCTTTAACACGGAGGAAAAACTGTTTTTT.

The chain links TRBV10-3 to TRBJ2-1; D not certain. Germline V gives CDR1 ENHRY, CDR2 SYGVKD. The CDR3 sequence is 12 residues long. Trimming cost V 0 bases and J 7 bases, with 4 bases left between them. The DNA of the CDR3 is TGTGCCATCAGTGAGTCGGAGAATGAGCAGTTCTTC. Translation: CAISESENEQFF.

This chain's CDR3 is CAWSPGQGRETQYF. The CDR3 DNA is TGTGCCTGGAGTCCGGGACAGGGTAGAGAGACCCAGTACTTC. The genes are TRBV30 and TRBJ2-5; TRBD1 aligns across 9 bases. CDR1 is GTSNPN, CDR2 SVGIG, per germline (reference sequence). J lost 4 bases, V lost 2 bases, and 5 bases had no gene match. This CDR3 is 14 amino acids long.

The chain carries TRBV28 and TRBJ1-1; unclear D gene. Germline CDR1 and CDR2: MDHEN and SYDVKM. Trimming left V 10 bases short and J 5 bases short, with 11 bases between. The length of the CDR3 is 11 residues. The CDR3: CATYQRTEAFF. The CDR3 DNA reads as TGTGCCACCTATCAGAGGACTGAAGCTTTCTTT.

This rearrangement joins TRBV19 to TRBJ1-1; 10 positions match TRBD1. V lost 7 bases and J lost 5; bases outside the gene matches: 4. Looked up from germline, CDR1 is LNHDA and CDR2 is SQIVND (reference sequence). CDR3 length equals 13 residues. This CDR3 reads CASIRQGATEAFF. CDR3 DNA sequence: TGTGCCAGTATTCGACAGGGGGCGACTGAAGCTTTCTTT.

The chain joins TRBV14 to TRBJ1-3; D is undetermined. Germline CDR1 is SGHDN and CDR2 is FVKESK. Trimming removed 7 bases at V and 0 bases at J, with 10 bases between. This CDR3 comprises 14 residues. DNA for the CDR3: TGTGCCAGCAATAGGCAGGACTCTGGAAACACCATATATTTT. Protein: CASNRQDSGNTIYF. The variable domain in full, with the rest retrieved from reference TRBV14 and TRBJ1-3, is EAGVTQFPSHSVIEKGQTVTLRCDPISGHDNLYWYRRVMGKEIKFLLHFVKESKQDESGMPNNRFLAERTGGTYSTLKVQPAELEDSGVYFCASNRQDSGNTIYFGEGSWLTVV.